This T cell receptor (beta chain) was captured in a study of pediatric ulcerative colitis. Produced via immunoSEQ multiplex PCR; TCRdb's table is partial and in-frame only. The sample holds 55,000 to 80,000 clones, 77% seen once. Germline V gives CDR1 LGHNT, CDR2 FRNRAP. The CDR3 extends over 14 amino acids. The V end was cut by 3 bases, the J end by 4 bases, with 13 bases between. The chain has TRBV12-5 and TRBJ2-7; D uncertain. What was sequenced was blood. The receptor comes from a boy aged 5-17 years with moderate ulcerative colitis. The CDR3 bases are TGTGCTAGTGGTTTTGGGCCAGGAACATACGAGCAGTACTTC. Residues: CASGFGPGTYEQYF.